The source of this TCR beta chain is a study of cytomegalovirus exposure and HLA in healthy donors. A remark on this clone: Its antigen is unknown.

The PCR was carried out with 60 Vbeta primers and 13 Jbeta primers. Assay used: immunoSEQ multiplex PCR; TCRdb lists only in-frame clones, some missing. The repertoire includes 150,000 or so clones, just under 80% of them detected once, and more than 6% sits in the top ten. General study results and limits: Later genetic work tied a missense DCLRE1C variant to beta-chain V and J trimming.

CDR3 length equals 15 residues. Deletions cut 0 bases from V and 2 bases from J, with 10 bases between. Germline V gene sequence: CDR1 SGDLS, CDR2 YYNGEE. The sample taken for sequencing was PBMCs. The V gene is TRBV9, the J gene TRBJ2-3; D remains unclear. The TCR comes from a woman aged 40 to 50 in good health and CMV-seropositive. Here the CDR3 reads CASSVGTALTDTQYF. The DNA for the CDR3 is TGTGCCAGCAGCGTAGGCACAGCTCTCACAGATACGCAGTATTTT.